This TCR beta chain was sequenced in a study of blood T cell repertoires in COVID-19. CDR1 and CDR2 (germline): SGHTA, FQGNSA. V was shortened by 5 bases and J by 3 bases, with 9 bases between the two germline ends. This CDR3 contains 13 residues. In the original analysis: Using reference gene primer amplification, nucleated cell counts were estimated. The repertoire was sequenced with immunoSEQ multiplex PCR; TCRdb's copy has only in-frame clones and lacks some. D and trimming come from the DNA, and the V and J calls and clone size come from that table. This table has 200,000 or so clones, around 85% appearing once.

V and J are TRBV7-2 and TRBJ2-3; tentative D call: TRBD2 (5 bases). The specimen sequenced was peripheral blood. The source of this sequence is a man aged 70 or older with active or convalescent COVID-19. Here the CDR3 reads CASSRDGTDTQYF. CDR3 nucleotide sequence: TGTGCCAGCAGCCGGGATGGGACAGATACGCAGTATTTT.